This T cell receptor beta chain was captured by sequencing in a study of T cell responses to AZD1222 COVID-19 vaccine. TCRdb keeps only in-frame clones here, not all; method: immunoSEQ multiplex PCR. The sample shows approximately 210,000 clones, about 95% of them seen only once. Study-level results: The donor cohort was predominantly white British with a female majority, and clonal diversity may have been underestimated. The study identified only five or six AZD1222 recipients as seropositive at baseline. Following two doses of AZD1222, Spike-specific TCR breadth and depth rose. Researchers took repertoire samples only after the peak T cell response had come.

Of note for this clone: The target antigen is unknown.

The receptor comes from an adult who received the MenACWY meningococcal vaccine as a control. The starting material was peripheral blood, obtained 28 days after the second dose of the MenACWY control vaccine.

Here the CDR3 DNA reads TGTGCCAGCAGTTTACCCTCCCAAGCACCCCTCCACTTT. Translated, it gives CASSLPSQAPLHF. V and J are TRBV12-3 or TRBV12-4 and TRBJ1-6; D unresolved. The V end lost 2 bases, the J end lost 11 bases, and 10 bases lay between the germline ends. The CDR3 is 13 amino acids.